Given below is one T cell receptor (beta chain) in context. Its antigen has not been determined. There are no base qualities to consult, and no much larger clone falls within one base. Whole blood was collected in K2EDTA tubes by collaborating institutions according to the institutions' own protocols. For TCRbeta analysis, collaborators shipped samples as frozen whole blood, isolated PBMCs, or DNA extracted from either of those sample types. V has 3 bases trimmed and J has 6 bases trimmed; junction bases matching no gene number 6. Based on the germline V gene, the CDR1 and CDR2 sequences are KGHSH and LQKENI. From cysteine to phenylalanine, the CDR3 is 14 amino acids long. Here the CDR3 DNA is all that survives: 42 bases in frame from base 1. The sample originates from a study of blood T cell repertoires in COVID-19 (dated by TCRdb to 2018 to 2021). For context, the study as a whole: The collaborator samples originated in the United States, Italy and Spain and spanned the acute and convalescent phases of COVID-19. The repertoires were released in a freely available public database meant as a resource for research on the immune response to SARS-CoV-2. Samples were obtained from the ongoing ImmuneRACE study (first 160 participants) and from 1,000 to 1,500 subjects provided by 6 global collaborators. Nearly every sample came with metadata listing a de-identified subject ID, COVID-19 status, age in years and sex. HLA class I and class II types, where available, came from metadata supplied by the sample provider rather than from assay-based typing. The material from the prospective study consisted of cDNA or gDNA derived from T cells, B-cell-depleted T cells, or PBMCs. The dataset comprised deeply sampled blood TCRbeta repertoires from subjects exposed to, actively infected with, or recovered from COVID-19.

TCRbeta CDR3 regions were amplified from genomic DNA using the immunoSEQ Assay, a bias-controlled multiplex PCR. Per the original workflow: Within the assay, amplification of reference gene primers was used to estimate how many nucleated cells each sample contained. Sequence reads were collapsed and filtered to measure the absolute abundance of every unique TCRbeta CDR3 rearrangement. For each sample, productive Simpson clonality was calculated as the square root of Simpson's diversity index over productive rearrangements. TCRdb retrieved this table from immuneACCESS and kept in-frame rearrangements only. Not all clones are present; in checked studies, unresolved V genes account for under half, and no reason is known for the remainder. V, J and clone size reflect that table, while D and trimming were determined from the DNA. Present in this sample are fewer than 150,000 clones, 70% to 85% of which were seen just once. The ten largest clones capture about 9.3% of the sample.

Study-wide findings and limitations: The quantity of clinical and demographic metadata differed by source and by participant and was supplied without curation.

Recombination linked TRBV18 to TRBJ2-3, with 7 central nucleotides matching TRBD2. This clonotype was obtained from a woman of 80 years or more in a cohort sampled during active or convalescent COVID-19. Sequencing used peripheral blood. The CDR3 in this case is CASSPGRGVDTQYF. The bases read TGTGCCAGCTCACCGGGACGGGGGGTCGATACGCAGTATTTT.